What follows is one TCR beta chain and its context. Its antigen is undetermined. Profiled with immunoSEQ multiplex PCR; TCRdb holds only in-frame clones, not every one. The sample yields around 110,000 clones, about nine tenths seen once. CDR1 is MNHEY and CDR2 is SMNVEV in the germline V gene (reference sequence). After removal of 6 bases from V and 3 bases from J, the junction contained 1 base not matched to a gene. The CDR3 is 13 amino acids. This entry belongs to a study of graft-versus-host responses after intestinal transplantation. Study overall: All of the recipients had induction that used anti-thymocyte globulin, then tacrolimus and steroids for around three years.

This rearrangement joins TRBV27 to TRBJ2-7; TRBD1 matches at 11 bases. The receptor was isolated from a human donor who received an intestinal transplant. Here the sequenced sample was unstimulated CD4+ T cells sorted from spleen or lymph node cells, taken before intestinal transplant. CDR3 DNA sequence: TGTGCCAGCAGAGGGACAGGGGGCTACGAGCAGTACTTC. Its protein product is CASRGTGGYEQYF.